The 20 T cell receptor beta chains below come from one sample, sequenced in a study of shared clonotypes between healthy human individuals. The table came from immunoSEQ multiplex PCR; TCRdb's copy has only in-frame clones and leaves some out. The data show 2 million to 2.5 million clones, approximately 90% seen once. Sequencing input: naive CD4+ T cells from PBMCs. Specified subset: CD45RA+ positively selected. The receptors stem from a man aged 18-30 years in good health. Some clones in this sample may be carry-over from other donors' samples.

The V call is TRBV28, the J call TRBJ2-1, with 14 bases fitting TRBD2. Germline-derived CDR1 and CDR2 are MDHEN and SYDVKM. The V gene end was trimmed by 9 bases and the J gene end by 6 bases; junction bases not matched to a gene: 4. The CDR3 is 14 amino acids. DNA for the CDR3: TGTGCCAGTCAGACTAGCGGGAGGGTCAATGAGCAGTTCTTC. It translates to CASQTSGRVNEQFF.

This clone was recorded only once. This chain links TRBV19 with TRBJ2-1; D is possibly TRBD2 (6 bases). The germline V gene encodes CDR1 LNHDA and CDR2 SQIVND (reference sequence). The CDR3 length is 16 residues. The germline V and J ends were trimmed by 2 bases and 5 bases, with 16 bases remaining between them. CDR3 DNA: TGTGCCAGTAGTATATACTACCGCGGGATTAACAATGAGCAGTTCTTC. Translated, it gives CASSIYYRGINNEQFF.

The chain carries TRBV30 and TRBJ2-3; D call uncertain. This CDR3 has 14 amino acids. Trimming pared 4 bases from V and 2 bases from J, leaving 13 bases between. The germline gives CDR1 GTSNPN, CDR2 SVGIG (reference sequence). CDR3 region: CAWKEAQITDTQYF. The CDR3 bases are TGTGCCTGGAAAGAGGCGCAGATCACAGATACGCAGTATTTT.

Of note for this clone: Within the sample, other DNA sequences also encode this same CDR3. This chain joins TRBV28 and TRBJ2-7; 8 nucleotides align to TRBD1. J was trimmed by 3 bases and V by 6 bases; bases with no gene match: 4. CDR1 and CDR2 (germline): MDHEN, SYDVKM. This CDR3 contains 13 residues. The CDR3: CASSGQGGYEQYF. For the CDR3, the DNA is TGTGCCAGCAGCGGACAGGGAGGCTACGAGCAGTACTTC.

The V gene is TRBV11-2, the J gene TRBJ2-7, with 7 nucleotides matching TRBD2. CDR1 and CDR2 (germline): SGHAT, FQNNGV. The CDR3 sequence is 15 residues long. J was trimmed by 5 bases and V by 5 bases; bases with no gene match: 12. This CDR3 reads CASSPKGGRLNEQYF. The CDR3 nucleotides are TGTGCCAGCAGCCCCAAGGGAGGGCGTTTAAACGAGCAGTACTTC.

This clone was observed once. CDR3 sequence: CASSFSGSGETQYF. For the CDR3, the DNA is TGTGCCAGCAGCTTTAGCGGGAGCGGGGAGACCCAGTACTTC. The chain links TRBV5-4 to TRBJ2-5; 9 nucleotides line up with TRBD2. From germline, CDR1 is SGHNT and CDR2 YYREEE (reference sequence). V gave up 2 bases and J gave up 5 bases; unmatched junction bases: 4. CDR3 size: 14 residues.

J is TRBJ2-3 and V is TRBV7-2; D is perhaps TRBD1 (5 bases). With 7 bases removed from V and 3 bases from J, the gap between germline ends came to 17 bases. This CDR3 has 15 residues. CDR1 is SGHTA, CDR2 FQGNSA, per germline. CDR3 loop: CASTRAGPMTDTQYF. CDR3 sequence (DNA): TGTGCCAGCACCCGTGCAGGGCCGATGACAGATACGCAGTATTTT.

The gene calls are TRBV15 and TRBJ1-2, with a weak D call TRBD1 (6 bases). The CDR3 loop spans 16 amino acids. Trimming stripped 0 bases from V and 2 bases from J, with 13 bases between. Per germline, CDR1 LNHNV and CDR2 YYDKDF (reference sequence). The DNA for the CDR3 is TGTGCCACCAGCAGAGATTACGGGCAGGGGAACTATGGCTACACCTTC. Protein sequence: CATSRDYGQGNYGYTF.

The V gene is TRBV7-7, the J gene TRBJ2-3, with 11 bases matching TRBD2. Germline V gene sequence: CDR1 SSHAT, CDR2 FNYEAQ (reference sequence). V trimming: 5 bases; J trimming: 3 bases; junction bases outside the gene matches: 4. The CDR3 contains 15 residues. CDR3 in amino acids: CASSERLAGTDTQYF. CDR3 sequence (DNA): TGTGCCAGCAGCGAACGACTAGCGGGAACAGATACGCAGTATTTT.

This clone was observed a single time. The gene calls are TRBV7-9 and TRBJ2-7; the D gene could be TRBD1 or TRBD2 (5 bases each). Germline values: CDR1 SEHNR, CDR2 FQNEAQ (reference sequence). The V gene lost 4 bases and the J gene lost 5 bases, with 12 bases spanning the gap. The CDR3 spans 13 residues. The CDR3 DNA reads TGTGCCAGCAGCTCCGGGGCCAGCCACGAGCAGTACTTC. Its translation: CASSSGASHEQYF.

This rearrangement joins TRBV7-2 to TRBJ2-7; D unclear. Deletions cut 1 base from V and 3 bases from J, with 10 bases between. This CDR3 is 14 amino acids long. The germline V gene has CDR1 SGHTA and CDR2 FQGNSA. CDR3 protein: CASSLDGPIYEQYF. CDR3 nucleotides: TGTGCCAGCAGCTTAGATGGGCCTATCTACGAGCAGTACTTC.

The chain combines TRBV6-6 with TRBJ1-5, with D perhaps TRBD1 (5 bases). CDR1 and CDR2 (germline): MNHNY, SVGAGI (reference sequence). The CDR3 spans 14 residues. V dropped 2 bases and J dropped 5 bases, with 10 bases sitting between them. For the CDR3, the DNA is TGTGCCAGCAGTTACGGGCAGGGTCATCAGCCCCAGCATTTT. This translates into CASSYGQGHQPQHF.

The V call is TRBV7-9, the J call TRBJ2-5; TRBD1 might be the D (5 bases). Germline lookup yields CDR1 SEHNR and CDR2 FQNEAQ (reference sequence). V lost 2 bases and J lost 0, with 7 bases in between. CDR3 size: 14 residues. CDR3: CASSLMGHQETQYF. The CDR3 DNA reads TGTGCCAGCAGCTTAATGGGGCACCAAGAGACCCAGTACTTC. The entire variable domain, with the rest obtained from reference TRBV7-9 and TRBJ2-5, is as follows: DTGVSQNPRHKITKRGQNVTFRCDPISEHNRLYWYRQTLGQGPEFLTYFQNEAQLEKSRLLSDRFSAERPKGSFSTLEIQRTEQGDSAMYLCASSLMGHQETQYFGPGTRLLVL.

The chain is built from TRBV5-1 and TRBJ2-7; 8 nucleotides align to TRBD1. The CDR3 totals 15 residues. The germline V gene has CDR1 SGHRS and CDR2 YFSETQ. The V gene end was trimmed by 4 bases and the J gene end by 7 bases; junction bases not matched to a gene: 13. CDR3 region: CASSPSTGGVREQYF. Written as DNA, the CDR3 is TGCGCCAGCAGCCCAAGCACAGGGGGTGTCCGGGAGCAGTACTTC.

Comment on this clone: This sample also contains other DNA sequences that code for the same CDR3. This rearrangement joins TRBV28 to TRBJ1-1; D is unresolved. Per germline, CDR1 MDHEN and CDR2 SYDVKM. This CDR3 is built from 12 residues. With 6 bases removed from V and 0 bases from J, the gap between germline ends came to 5 bases. In DNA, the CDR3 is TGTGCCAGCAGCCCAATGAACACTGAAGCTTTCTTT. Encoded protein: CASSPMNTEAFF.

The rearrangement joins TRBV19 to TRBJ1-5; D uncertain. This CDR3 is 17 amino acids long. V lost 1 base to trimming and J lost 0 bases, with 13 bases between them. Germline values: CDR1 LNHDA, CDR2 SQIVND (reference sequence). CDR3 DNA sequence: TGTGCCAGTAGTATAGCCCGGTCAGGAAGTAGCAATCAGCCCCAGCATTTT. It translates to CASSIARSGSSNQPQHF.

This chain links TRBV28 with TRBJ2-3; 8 nucleotides agree with TRBD2. Germline lookup yields CDR1 MDHEN and CDR2 SYDVKM. V was pared by 5 bases and J by 4 bases, with 8 bases of the junction left unmatched. CDR3 length: 15 amino acids. The DNA for the CDR3 is TGTGCCAGCAGTAGGGCTAGCGGGTTCGCAGATACGCAGTATTTT. As protein: CASSRASGFADTQYF.

The chain recombines TRBV2 with TRBJ2-5, with 8 bases matching TRBD1. The CDR3 extends over 14 amino acids. Germline-derived CDR1 and CDR2 are SNHLY and FYNNEI. Trimming removed 3 bases from V and 8 bases from J; junction bases left unmatched: 8. The CDR3 loop reads CASSDIAGGETQYF. The CDR3 DNA is TGTGCCAGCAGTGATATCGCAGGGGGCGAAACCCAGTACTTC.

V and J are TRBV7-3 and TRBJ2-3; 8 nucleotides match TRBD2. V trimming: 4 bases; J trimming: 14 bases; junction bases outside the gene matches: 8. CDR1 is SGHTA, CDR2 FQGTGA, per germline. This CDR3 is 12 amino acids long. For the CDR3, the DNA is TGTGCCAGCAGCTACTTGGGGACTAGGGGGTATTTT. It specifies CASSYLGTRGYF.

The V gene is TRBV7-9, the J gene TRBJ2-3, with 7 bases matching TRBD2. Germline lookup yields CDR1 SEHNR and CDR2 FQNEAQ (reference sequence). CDR3 size: 15 residues. Unmatched junction bases numbered 8, after V lost 5 bases and J lost 3 bases. CDR3 bases: TGTGCCAGCAGCCAGCGGGACTTAAGGACAGATACGCAGTATTTT. Encoded protein: CASSQRDLRTDTQYF.